The rows below give T cell receptor beta chains drawn from one sample of a study of T-cell reconstitution after alpha-beta-depleted transplantation in children. TCRdb recomputed calls from the PCR reads with MiXCR, one row per CDR3 protein. The table includes over 450,000 distinct CDR3 sequences, over 9.5% detected once. Sequences were derived from PBMCs, sampled before TCRalphabeta/CD19-depleted stem cell transplant. These receptors were obtained from a child aged 2 to 10 with inherited bone marrow failure, due to receive a stem cell transplant. CDR3s include the opening cysteine and the closing phenylalanine or tryptophan. The D gene is left open where the match is weak. Clone sizes are given selectively: once, few, many, or a class where the clone is expanded.

DNA	CDR3	D	V	size	J
TGTGCCAGCAGTTCCCCAGCGGGATGGGACAATGAGCAGTTCTTC	CASSSPAGWDNEQFF	TRBD2	TRBV6-5	few	TRBJ2-1
TGTGCTAGTGGTCGGGGCCTGAATGAGCAGTTCTTC	CASGRGLNEQFF	-	TRBV12-5	few	TRBJ2-1
TGTGCCAGCAGTTATATTCCCGGACGGCCCGCCACAGATACGCAGTATTTT	CASSYIPGRPATDTQYF	-	TRBV27	-	TRBJ2-3
TGTGCCAGCAGCTTCGGACGTTTCTGGGGGGACTCAACAGAGGAGGAGACCCAGTACTTC	CASSFGRFWGDSTEEETQYF	-	TRBV13	-	TRBJ2-5
TGTGCCAGCAGCTTAAGACAGGGAAACCACGAGCAGTACTTC	CASSLRQGNHEQYF	TRBD1	TRBV7-8	few	TRBJ2-7
TGCAGTGCTAGTGGGCCCAGAGGCTCCTCAGACAATGAGCAGTTCTTC	CSASGPRGSSDNEQFF	-	TRBV20-1	many	TRBJ2-1
TGTGCCAGCAGTTTAACCAGGCTAGCGGTCTCCTACGAGCAGTACTTC	CASSLTRLAVSYEQYF	TRBD2	TRBV27	many	TRBJ2-7
TGTGCCAGCAGCCCAGGACTAGCGGCGGAACCCGGGGAGCTGTTTTTT	CASSPGLAAEPGELFF	TRBD2	TRBV7-9	many	TRBJ2-2
TGTGCCAGCAGCTTGCTAGGGGGGGAGGGTGAGCAGTTCTTC	CASSLLGGEGEQFF	-	TRBV5-6	many	TRBJ2-1
TGTGCCAGCAGTGGTGCGGTGAGCTCCTACGAGCAGTACTTC	CASSGAVSSYEQYF	-	TRBV6-1	-	TRBJ2-7
TGTGCCAGCACCGTCGGGACCGGCGAAGCTTTCTTT	CASTVGTGEAFF	-	TRBV6-4	-	TRBJ1-1
TGTGCCAGCAGCTCGGGACTAGTCCCCGAGCAGTACTTC	CASSSGLVPEQYF	TRBD2	TRBV13	many	TRBJ2-7
TGCGCCAGCAGCCAAGGACAGGTATCACCCGGGGAGCTGTTTTTT	CASSQGQVSPGELFF	-	TRBV4-1	-	TRBJ2-2
TGCGCCAGCAGCTTCGACAGGGAGCAGTACTTC	CASSFDREQYF	-	TRBV5-1	many	TRBJ2-7
TGTGCCGCCTCGGGACTAGCGGGAGCCGATACGCAGTATTTT	CAASGLAGADTQYF	TRBD2	TRBV6-1	many	TRBJ2-3
TGTGCCAGCGTCCTCTCCGGGACAGGGGGCAGTGAGCAGTTCTTC	CASVLSGTGGSEQFF	TRBD1	TRBV27	few	TRBJ2-1
TGTGCCAGCAGCTTACGGACGACAGGCGCGCTGGCAAATCTCTACGAGCAGTACTTC	CASSLRTTGALANLYEQYF	-	TRBV11-1	few	TRBJ2-7
TGTGCCAGCAGTTTAGGGGGAGGTACTGAAGCTTTCTTT	CASSLGGGTEAFF	-	TRBV12-3/TRBV12-4	many	TRBJ1-1
TGTGCCAGCAGCCAGCCGGGACTAGCTAACACCGGGGAGCTGTTTTTT	CASSQPGLANTGELFF	TRBD2	TRBV4-2	many	TRBJ2-2
TGCGCCAGCAGCACCCCTAGCGACGAGCAGTACTTC	CASSTPSDEQYF	-	TRBV5-1	many	TRBJ2-7
TGTGCCGGCTCGACAGGGGCTTATACTGAAGCTTTCTTT	CAGSTGAYTEAFF	TRBD1	TRBV2	many	TRBJ1-1
TGTGCCAGCAGGAGGTCTGCGACCTCCTACGAGCAGTACTTC	CASRRSATSYEQYF	-	TRBV2	many	TRBJ2-7
TGTGCCAGCAGCCGTCTAGCGGGATGGGGCACCGGGGAGCTGTTTTTT	CASSRLAGWGTGELFF	TRBD2	TRBV4-2	many	TRBJ2-2
TGTGCCAGCAGTGGACAGAGCAATCAGCCCCAGCATTTT	CASSGQSNQPQHF	-	TRBV12-3/TRBV12-4	many	TRBJ1-5
TGTGCCAGCAGCCAATGGGCTATGGATACGCAGTATTTT	CASSQWAMDTQYF	-	TRBV28	many	TRBJ2-3
TGTGCCAGCAGCCAAGATCTTGCACAGACCTACGAGCAGTACTTC	CASSQDLAQTYEQYF	-	TRBV4-2	many	TRBJ2-7
TGTGCCAGCAGCCATCCGAGGCAAGAGACCCAGTACTTC	CASSHPRQETQYF	-	TRBV11-2	many	TRBJ2-5
TGTGCCACCAGCAGAGGAGCCACCTACGACCGGTACCATTCACCCCTCCACTTT	CATSRGATYDRYHSPLHF	-	TRBV15	many	TRBJ1-6
TGTGCCAGCATCGGACCACCTTACAATGAGCAGTTCTTC	CASIGPPYNEQFF	-	TRBV2	many	TRBJ2-1
TGCAGCGTTGTGCCCCGACTAGCGGGATACAATGAGCAGTTCTTC	CSVVPRLAGYNEQFF	TRBD2	TRBV29-1	many	TRBJ2-1
TGCGCCAGCAGCCAAGATGGGGACCAAAACACTGAAGCTTTCTTT	CASSQDGDQNTEAFF	-	TRBV4-3	many	TRBJ1-1
TGTGCCAGCAGCGTACCCGAGCGGGCGGTCACCTACGAGCAGTACTTC	CASSVPERAVTYEQYF	-	TRBV9	many	TRBJ2-7
TGTGCCAGCAGCTTAGCAATGGAGATTCTAAACTATGGCTACACCTTC	CASSLAMEILNYGYTF	-	TRBV7-2	many	TRBJ1-2
TGTGCCAGCAGTTTCGCAGGGGAAACGGCAACTAATGAAAAACTGTTTTTT	CASSFAGETATNEKLFF	-	TRBV12-3/TRBV12-4	-	TRBJ1-4
TGTGCCAGCAGTTTTCGACACAGCTCCTACGAGCAGTACTTC	CASSFRHSSYEQYF	-	TRBV28	-	TRBJ2-7
TGTGCCAGCAGCCCTTCAACGTACGGGGTTGAAAAACTGTTTTTT	CASSPSTYGVEKLFF	-	TRBV7-9	-	TRBJ1-4
TGCGCCAGCAGCCAAGAATATCTGTGGCAGCCTAAAGCTAACTATGGCTACACCTTC	CASSQEYLWQPKANYGYTF	-	TRBV4-3	many	TRBJ1-2
TGCGCCAGCAGCTTGGCCATGAGCGGGGAGCAGTTCTTC	CASSLAMSGEQFF	-	TRBV5-1	few	TRBJ2-1
TGCAGTGCTACCGAGAGACTAGCCACTTACAATGAGCAGTTCTTC	CSATERLATYNEQFF	TRBD2	TRBV20-1	few	TRBJ2-1
TGTGCCAGCAGCCTGGGAGGAACTGGAAACACCATATATTTT	CASSLGGTGNTIYF	-	TRBV5-1	many	TRBJ1-3
TGCGCCAGCAGCCAAGGTGGACAGGTCCATCATAGCTACACCTTC	CASSQGGQVHHSYTF	TRBD1	TRBV4-3	-	TRBJ1-2
TGTGCCAGTAGCAGTATGCCGCAGCCTGGGGTATACAATGAGCAGTTCTTC	CASSSMPQPGVYNEQFF	-	TRBV19	-	TRBJ2-1
TGTGCCAGCAGTGGACCCCAGGTCAATGAGCAGTTCTTC	CASSGPQVNEQFF	-	TRBV12-3/TRBV12-4	-	TRBJ2-1
TGTGCCAGCAGCTTAGCGGTGACCTACGAGCAGTACTTC	CASSLAVTYEQYF	-	TRBV7-2	many	TRBJ2-7
TGTGCCAGCAGTTTAACCCGCATCTATGGCTACACCTTC	CASSLTRIYGYTF	-	TRBV12-3/TRBV12-4	few	TRBJ1-2
TGTGCCAGCAGTCCTACAGGGTTGTCCCAGCATTTT	CASSPTGLSQHF	-	TRBV6-2/TRBV6-3	-	TRBJ1-5
TGTGCCAGCAGTTTAAGCGAGCAGTACTTC	CASSLSEQYF	-	TRBV12-3/TRBV12-4	many	TRBJ2-7
TGTGCCAGCTCCTCGGGACTAGCGGCAGATACGCAGTATTTT	CASSSGLAADTQYF	TRBD2	TRBV27	many	TRBJ2-3
TGCAGCGTTCTAGAGGGTTTGACAGATACGCAGTATTTT	CSVLEGLTDTQYF	-	TRBV29-1	many	TRBJ2-3
TGTGCCAGTAGTATGGGGGGCACTGAAGCTTTCTTT	CASSMGGTEAFF	-	TRBV19	few	TRBJ1-1
TGTGCCAGCAGCCACAGACAGGGGCACACCGGGGAGCTGTTTTTT	CASSHRQGHTGELFF	TRBD1	TRBV12-3/TRBV12-4	few	TRBJ2-2
TGTGCCAGCAGCTTGTGGAGCGGGAGGGCCGGAGCCTACAATGAGCAGTTCTTC	CASSLWSGRAGAYNEQFF	TRBD2	TRBV11-2	many	TRBJ2-1
TGTGCCAGCAGCCCGGGACTAGCGGGAGAAGGATCCTACGAGCAGTACTTC	CASSPGLAGEGSYEQYF	TRBD2	TRBV13	-	TRBJ2-7
TGTGCCAGCAGCTGGACTAGCGGGAGCAACATTCAGTACTTC	CASSWTSGSNIQYF	TRBD2	TRBV6-1	few	TRBJ2-4